What follows are 9 T cell receptor beta chains derived from one specimen sequenced in a study of blood T cell repertoires in COVID-19. This table comes from immunoSEQ multiplex PCR, and its TCRdb copy is limited to in-frame clones, with some not included. The profile shows around 260,000 clones, roughly 90% of them singletons. The sample taken for sequencing was peripheral blood. These receptors all come from a man younger than 45 with acute or convalescent COVID-19.

In DNA, the CDR3 is TGTGCCAGCAGCTTTAGAGGGACACACTATGGCTACACCTTC. Its protein is CASSFRGTHYGYTF. The chain joins TRBV11-2 to TRBJ1-2; possibly TRBD1 for D (6 bases). The CDR3 covers 14 residues. Germline assignment: CDR1 SGHAT and CDR2 FQNNGV. The V end was cut by 3 bases, the J end by 3 bases, with 11 bases between.

This chain connects TRBV10-3 to TRBJ1-2; 9 bases match TRBD1. The CDR3 runs 14 residues. CDR1 and CDR2 (germline): ENHRY, SYGVKD. Trimming removed 1 base from V and 5 bases from J; junction bases left unmatched: 2. The CDR3: CAISEFDRGYGYTF. As DNA, the CDR3 is TGTGCCATCAGTGAGTTTGACAGGGGGTATGGCTACACCTTC.

The chain links TRBV5-6 to TRBJ1-2, with D possibly being TRBD1 (6 bases). Germline CDR1 reads SGHDT; CDR2 reads YYEEEE. The CDR3 loop spans 15 amino acids. V lost 4 bases, J lost 4 bases, and 17 bases lay in between. The CDR3 spells CASSRRQAAGYGYTF. CDR3 coding DNA: TGTGCCAGCAGCCGTCGACAGGCCGCGGGCTATGGCTACACCTTC.

Remarks on this clone: Its ends do not fully match the called genes, so a read error is possible. The chain recombines TRBV7-7 with TRBJ2-5, with D tentatively TRBD2 (5 bases). The CDR3 loop spans 14 amino acids. Germline V gene data show CDR1 as SSHAT and CDR2 as FNYEAQ (reference sequence). CDR3 sequence reads: CASSFDYSGETQYF. DNA of the CDR3: TGTGCTAGCAGCTTCGACTACTCCGGGGAGACCCAGTACTTC.

The genes are TRBV23-1 and TRBJ2-2, with 8 bases fitting TRBD1. TRBV23-1 is sorted into the ORF group, with uncertain function. The CDR3 is made up of 17 amino acids. The J segment lost 5 bases and the V segment lost 0 bases, leaving 8 bases of the junction unmatched. The CDR3 sequence is CASSQSRSGGGTGELFF. In DNA, the CDR3 is TGCGCCAGCAGTCAATCTAGGTCAGGGGGCGGTACCGGGGAGCTGTTTTTT.

The chain carries TRBV12-3 or TRBV12-4 and TRBJ2-5; D is unresolved. Trimming removed 2 bases at V and 4 bases at J, with 5 bases between. The CDR3 is 12 residues long. The CDR3 nucleotides read TGTGCCAGCAGTTTATACAGAGAGACCCAGTACTTC. As protein: CASSLYRETQYF.

V gene TRBV10-3 combines with J gene TRBJ1-5; TRBD1 agrees at 7 bases. V lost 4 bases to trimming and J lost 3 bases; unmatched junction nucleotides: 3. The CDR3 has 14 residues. Germline assignment: CDR1 ENHRY and CDR2 SYGVKD. CDR3 sequence: CAISGTGLNQPQHF. In DNA, the CDR3 is TGTGCCATCAGTGGGACAGGACTCAATCAGCCCCAGCATTTT.

This clone was counted a few times. The chain joins TRBV5-1 to TRBJ1-5; D is uncertain. This CDR3 has 14 amino acids. Trimming took 4 bases from V and 0 from J, leaving 8 bases between them. Germline values: CDR1 SGHRS, CDR2 YFSETQ. The CDR3 nucleotides read TGCGCCAGCAGCCCAGGCCATAGCAATCAGCCCCAGCATTTT. Its translation is CASSPGHSNQPQHF.

The chain uses TRBV6-1 and TRBJ1-6, with 9 bases matching TRBD1. CDR1 MNHNS and CDR2 SASEGT come from the germline V gene. V shed 2 bases and J 7 bases; nucleotides not matched to a gene: 6. The CDR3 consists of 16 residues. This CDR3 reads CASSETGGRKNSPLHF. For the CDR3, the DNA is TGTGCCAGCAGTGAAACAGGGGGCCGGAAAAATTCACCCCTCCACTTT.